The 26 T cell receptor beta chains below were found in one sample sequenced in a study of cytomegalovirus exposure and HLA in healthy donors. Amplification used 60 Vbeta primers and 13 Jbeta primers. The table came from immunoSEQ multiplex PCR; TCRdb's copy has only in-frame clones and leaves some out. The sample comprises about 160,000 clones, around four fifths of which are singletons, and 1.5% to 2% rests with the top ten. Sample: PBMCs. Receptors originate from a man in his late teens or twenties in good health and CMV-seronegative.

This clone was seen only once. Here the CDR3 reads CASTQGRRRGYTF. CDR3 DNA: TGTGCCAGTACACAGGGACGAAGACGGGGCTACACCTTC. The chain uses TRBV28 and TRBJ1-2; tentatively, D is TRBD1 (6 bases). Trimming took 9 bases from V and 8 from J, leaving 19 bases between them. The germline gives CDR1 MDHEN, CDR2 SYDVKM. This CDR3 has 13 amino acids.

The gene calls are TRBV28 and TRBJ2-7; 9 bases line up with TRBD1. The V gene's germline CDR1 is MDHEN and CDR2 SYDVKM. There are 14 residues in the CDR3. Germline trimming cut 5 bases from V and 5 bases from J; bases unmatched to any gene: 7. This chain's CDR3 is CASSLGTGQNEQYF. The CDR3 DNA reads TGTGCCAGCAGTCTCGGGACAGGGCAAAACGAGCAGTACTTC.

This clone was recorded only once. V gene TRBV11-3 combines with J gene TRBJ2-3, with 9 positions matching TRBD1. The V segment lost 1 base and the J segment 3 bases; nucleotides outside the gene matches: 5. The CDR3 spans 16 residues. Germline V gene sequence: CDR1 SGHNT, CDR2 YENEEA. The DNA of the CDR3 is TGTGCCAGCAGCTTAGGGTCGACAGGGGGAACAGATACGCAGTATTTT. Translated, it gives CASSLGSTGGTDTQYF.

The V call is TRBV6-5, the J call TRBJ1-5, with D possibly being TRBD1 (6 bases). The V gene lost 7 bases and the J gene lost 7 bases, with 20 bases spanning the gap. CDR3 length equals 15 residues. In germline, CDR1 is MNHEY, CDR2 SVGAGI. In nucleotides, the CDR3 is TGTGCCAGCACCAGTTCTGGGGGGGCCAACCAGCCCCAGCATTTT. Its protein product is CASTSSGGANQPQHF.

This sequence joins TRBV10-3 and TRBJ1-5; D ambiguous. With 11 bases removed from V and 0 bases from J, the gap between germline ends came to 17 bases. The CDR3 has 15 residues. CDR1 and CDR2 (germline): ENHRY, SYGVKD. The CDR3 nucleotides read TGTGCCTCAAGAGTTGGGCAGCATAGCAATCAGCCCCAGCATTTT. Protein product: CASRVGQHSNQPQHF.

V usage is TRBV28 and J usage is TRBJ1-1, with D possibly being TRBD1 (6 bases). Germline V gene sequence: CDR1 MDHEN, CDR2 SYDVKM. The CDR3 spans 14 residues. The V end lost 4 bases, the J end lost 1 base, and 10 bases lay between the germline ends. CDR3 bases: TGTGCCAGCAGTTCGGGGACACCGAACACTGAAGCTTTCTTT. Protein product: CASSSGTPNTEAFF.

This chain links TRBV29-1 with TRBJ1-2, with D unresolved. From germline, CDR1 is SQVTM and CDR2 ANQGSEA. The CDR3 spans 12 residues. V lost 4 bases, J lost 4 bases, and 10 bases lay in between. The CDR3 DNA reads TGCAGCGTTGGAGCGGATTCCTATGGCTACACCTTC. Its translation is CSVGADSYGYTF.

This chain joins TRBV4-1 and TRBJ1-2, with TRBD1 as a possible D gene (6 bases). The CDR3 is made up of 14 amino acids. V was pared by 6 bases and J by 5 bases, with 16 bases between. The germline CDR1 and CDR2 sequences are MGHRA and YSYEKL. CDR3 region: CASSPWGGAYGYTF. The CDR3 DNA follows: TGCGCCAGCAGTCCCTGGGGGGGCGCATATGGCTACACCTTC.

The chain is built from TRBV5-1 and TRBJ2-3, with D possibly TRBD2 on 5 matching bases. Germline values: CDR1 SGHRS, CDR2 YFSETQ. The CDR3 has 15 residues. Trimming stripped 0 bases from V and 5 bases from J, with 13 bases between. CDR3 in DNA: TGCGCCAGCAGCTTGGTAGACTACCCGCTAGATACGCAGTATTTT. It is translated as CASSLVDYPLDTQYF. The full variable domain, completed using reference TRBV5-1 and TRBJ2-3, is KAGVTQTPRYLIKTRGQQVTLSCSPISGHRSVSWYQQTPGQGLQFLFEYFSETQRNKGNFPGRFSGRQFSNSRSEMNVSTLELGDSALYLCASSLVDYPLDTQYFGPGTRLTVL.

The chain links TRBV28 to TRBJ2-7; D is unclear. There are 13 residues in the CDR3. V lost 8 bases, J lost 4 bases, and 15 bases lay in between. Per germline, CDR1 MDHEN and CDR2 SYDVKM. The DNA for the CDR3 is TGTGCCAGCGAAGGAGCGAACCCATACGAGCAGTACTTC. This codes for CASEGANPYEQYF.

The rearrangement links TRBV7-3 to TRBJ1-2, with 8 nucleotides matching TRBD1. The CDR3 has 15 residues. V lost 4 bases, J lost 3 bases, and 7 bases stayed unmatched. Germline-derived CDR1 and CDR2 are SGHTA and FQGTGA. This CDR3 is CASSSTTGEDYGYTF. The CDR3, as DNA: TGTGCCAGCAGCTCAACGACAGGGGAGGACTATGGCTACACCTTC.

V is TRBV2 and J is TRBJ2-1, with 14 bases lining up with TRBD2. CDR1 SNHLY and CDR2 FYNNEI come from the germline V gene. The CDR3 sequence is 17 residues long. Germline trimming cut 4 bases from V and 3 bases from J; bases unmatched to any gene: 5. CDR3 DNA: TGTGCCAGCAGTGGGGGGACTAGCGGGGGTAACTACAATGAGCAGTTCTTC. Protein: CASSGGTSGGNYNEQFF.

The count of this clone is one. The chain links TRBV5-1 to TRBJ2-5; TRBD2 matches 12 bases. Per the germline V gene, CDR1 is SGHRS and CDR2 is YFSETQ. Unmatched junction bases numbered 5, after V lost 4 bases and J lost 4 bases. The CDR3 sequence is 15 residues long. CDR3 loop: CASSPGLAGRETQYF. The CDR3 DNA is TGCGCCAGCAGCCCCGGACTAGCGGGAAGAGAGACCCAGTACTTC. The variable domain in full, with the rest retrieved from reference TRBV5-1 and TRBJ2-5, is KAGVTQTPRYLIKTRGQQVTLSCSPISGHRSVSWYQQTPGQGLQFLFEYFSETQRNKGNFPGRFSGRQFSNSRSEMNVSTLELGDSALYLCASSPGLAGRETQYFGPGTRLLVL.

The chain uses TRBV18 and TRBJ1-1; the D is unclear. The germline V gene has CDR1 KGHSH and CDR2 LQKENI. Trimming removed 3 bases at V and 1 base at J, with 9 bases between. The CDR3 is made up of 14 amino acids. The CDR3 here is CASSPRQPNTEAFF. CDR3 sequence (DNA): TGTGCCAGCTCACCGCGGCAGCCGAACACTGAAGCTTTCTTT. Supplemented by reference TRBV18 and TRBJ1-1, the full variable domain reads NAGVMQNPRHLVRRRGQEARLRCSPMKGHSHVYWYRQLPEEGLKFMVYLQKENIIDESGMPKERFSAEFPKEGPSILRIQQVVRGDSAAYFCASSPRQPNTEAFFGQGTRLTVV.

The rearrangement uses TRBV11-2 and TRBJ1-2; 9 bases align to TRBD1. V trimming: 5 bases; J trimming: 3 bases; junction bases outside the gene matches: 7. Germline CDR1 is SGHAT and CDR2 is FQNNGV. The CDR3 loop spans 15 amino acids. The CDR3: CASSRWGQGDYGYTF. DNA of the CDR3: TGTGCCAGCAGCCGATGGGGACAGGGAGACTATGGCTACACCTTC.

The V call is TRBV2, the J call TRBJ2-7; D gene ambiguous. Between the trimmed V and J ends, which lost 5 bases and 5 bases, there was a span of 16 bases. CDR3 size: 14 residues. Germline CDR1 is SNHLY and CDR2 is FYNNEI. The CDR3 coding sequence is TGTGCCAGCAGTAACAGATTCCTTGACGACGAGCAGTACTTC. As protein: CASSNRFLDDEQYF. Using reference TRBV2 and TRBJ2-7 for the parts outside the CDR3, the full variable domain is EPEVTQTPSHQVTQMGQEVILRCVPISNHLYFYWYRQILGQKVEFLVSFYNNEISEKSEIFDDQFSVERPDGSNFTLKIRSTKLEDSAMYFCASSNRFLDDEQYFGPGTRLTVT.

The count of this clone is one. J is TRBJ2-1 and V is TRBV7-3; 11 positions agree with TRBD2. J lost 10 bases, V lost 6 bases, and 20 bases had no gene match. Germline V gives CDR1 SGHTA, CDR2 FQGTGA. The CDR3 has 18 amino acids. The CDR3 reads CASRSTSGVMTSGKEQFF. The CDR3 coding sequence is TGTGCCAGCAGGTCAACGTCAGGGGTTATGACTAGCGGGAAAGAGCAGTTCTTC.

J is TRBJ1-2 and V is TRBV2; D remains ambiguous. This CDR3 has 16 amino acids. V lost 1 base and J lost 5, with 17 bases in between. The germline gives CDR1 SNHLY, CDR2 FYNNEI. Here the CDR3 DNA reads TGTGCCAGCAGTGAAGGACCCATCCCTGCGAGGTATGGCTACACCTTC. It yields the protein CASSEGPIPARYGYTF. Drawing the rest from reference TRBV2 and TRBJ1-2, the complete variable domain is EPEVTQTPSHQVTQMGQEVILRCVPISNHLYFYWYRQILGQKVEFLVSFYNNEISEKSEIFDDQFSVERPDGSNFTLKIRSTKLEDSAMYFCASSEGPIPARYGYTFGSGTRLTVV.

This CDR3 is CASSQSSGRPTDTQYF. The CDR3 DNA reads as TGTGCCAGCAGCCAGTCTAGCGGGAGGCCCACAGATACGCAGTATTTT. The chain carries TRBV11-2 and TRBJ2-3; 11 positions match TRBD2. The CDR3 runs to 16 residues. Germline CDR1 reads SGHAT; CDR2 reads FQNNGV. The junction had 6 bases not matched to a gene; V was cut back by 5 bases and J by 2 bases.

This clone came up once. This chain links TRBV2 with TRBJ2-1; D unresolved. The germline V gene has CDR1 SNHLY and CDR2 FYNNEI. V shed 1 base and J shed 0 bases, with 7 bases lying between them. The CDR3 runs to 15 residues. The CDR3 DNA reads as TGTGCCAGCAGTGAAGAGAGGAGCTCCTACAATGAGCAGTTCTTC. Translated, it gives CASSEERSSYNEQFF. The full variable domain, rest sourced from reference TRBV2 and TRBJ2-1, is EPEVTQTPSHQVTQMGQEVILRCVPISNHLYFYWYRQILGQKVEFLVSFYNNEISEKSEIFDDQFSVERPDGSNFTLKIRSTKLEDSAMYFCASSEERSSYNEQFFGPGTRLTVL.

CDR3 residues: CASSLGGGGNTGELFF. Written as DNA, the CDR3 is TGTGCCAGCAGCTTAGGTGGCGGGGGGAACACCGGGGAGCTGTTTTTT. This chain links TRBV7-8 with TRBJ2-2, with 7 bases aligning to TRBD2. CDR1 SGHVS and CDR2 FQNEAQ come from the germline V gene. The V segment lost 1 base and the J segment 1 base; nucleotides outside the gene matches: 3. The CDR3 runs 16 residues.

This clone occurred once. The rearrangement links TRBV5-3 to TRBJ2-7, with 7 bases that match TRBD2. TRBV5-3 is marked as an open reading frame, function uncertain. This CDR3 comprises 12 residues. J lost 6 bases, V lost 7 bases, and 7 bases had no gene match. The CDR3 sequence: CARRSGKGEQYF. The CDR3 nucleotides are TGTGCCAGACGCAGCGGGAAAGGCGAGCAGTACTTC.

This chain uses TRBV27 with TRBJ1-6; 8 nucleotides align to TRBD1. CDR3 size: 20 residues. J gave up 10 bases and V 2 bases, and 22 bases lay outside the gene matches. From germline, CDR1 is MNHEY and CDR2 SMNVEV (reference sequence). CDR3 coding DNA: TGTGCCAGCAGTTTAACAACTCAAAACCCCAGGGGGCTTGGAAGATCACCCCTCCACTTT. Protein: CASSLTTQNPRGLGRSPLHF.

The CDR3 DNA reads TGTGCCAGTAGTATCGGGATCACGCCTATCTACGAGCAGTACTTC. Encoded protein: CASSIGITPIYEQYF. The chain joins TRBV19 to TRBJ2-7; weak D call: TRBD2 (5 bases). The CDR3 spans 15 residues. Germline CDR1 LNHDA, CDR2 SQIVND (reference sequence). Trimming shortened V by 3 bases and J by 3 bases, and 15 bases separated the two germline ends.

CDR3 sequence (DNA): TGTGCCAGCAGCTTAGGCACGGACACTGAAGCTTTCTTT. This translates into CASSLGTDTEAFF. V is TRBV7-9 and J is TRBJ1-1, with D unclear. Per germline, CDR1 SEHNR and CDR2 FQNEAQ (reference sequence). The CDR3 runs to 13 residues. Deletions cut 1 base from V and 3 bases from J, with 6 bases between.

The rearrangement uses TRBV11-1 and TRBJ2-7, with 11 bases that match TRBD2. Germline lookup yields CDR1 SGHAT and CDR2 FQDESV (reference sequence). This CDR3 comprises 15 residues. J was trimmed by 4 bases and V by 5 bases; bases with no gene match: 7. The CDR3 region has the DNA TGTGCCAGCAGCACCTCTAGCGGGGGGTCTTACGAGCAGTACTTC. It codes for CASSTSSGGSYEQYF.